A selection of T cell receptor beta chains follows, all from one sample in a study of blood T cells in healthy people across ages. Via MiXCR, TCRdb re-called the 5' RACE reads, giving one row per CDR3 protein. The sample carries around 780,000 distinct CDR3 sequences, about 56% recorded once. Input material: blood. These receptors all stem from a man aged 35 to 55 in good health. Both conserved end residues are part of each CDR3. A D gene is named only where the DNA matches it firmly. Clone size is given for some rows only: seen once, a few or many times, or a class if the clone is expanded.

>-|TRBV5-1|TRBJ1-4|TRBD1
TGCGCCAGCAAACAGGGGAGTACTAATGAAAAACTGTTTTTT
CASKQGSTNEKLFF
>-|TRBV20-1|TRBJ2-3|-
TGCAGTGCTAGAGTTACTCGCACAGATACGCAGTATTTT
CSARVTRTDTQYF
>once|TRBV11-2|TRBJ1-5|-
TGTGCCAGCAGCTTAGGTGTGGGTTCATATAGCAATCAGCCCCAGCATTTT
CASSLGVGSYSNQPQHF
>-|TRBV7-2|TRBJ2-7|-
TGTGCCAGCAGGTCGGGCGGGTCGCCCTACGAGCAGTACTTC
CASRSGGSPYEQYF
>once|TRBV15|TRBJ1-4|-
TGTGCCACCAGCCCAGGCATATCACAGGGAGTATATGAAAAACTGTTTTTT
CATSPGISQGVYEKLFF
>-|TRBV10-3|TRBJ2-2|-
TGTGCCATCAAAATCGGACAGAACACCGGGGAGCTGTTTTTT
CAIKIGQNTGELFF
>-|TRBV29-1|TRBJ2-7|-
TGCAGCGTTGGGACCGTGGAGGGGCAGTACTTC
CSVGTVEGQYF
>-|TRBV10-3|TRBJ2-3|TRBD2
TGTGCCATCAGTGAGGCCCTCCCTGCTAGCGGGGGGGGCACAGATACGCAGTATTTT
CAISEALPASGGGTDTQYF
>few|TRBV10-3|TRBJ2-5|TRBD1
TGTGCCACCTACGACGGACAGGGGAGGAAAGAGACCCAGTACTTC
CATYDGQGRKETQYF
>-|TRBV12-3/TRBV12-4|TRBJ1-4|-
TGTGCCAGCAGTTTATTCGATGAAAAACTGTTTTTT
CASSLFDEKLFF
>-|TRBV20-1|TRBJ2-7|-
TGCAGTGCCCCAGTAGCGGCTAGCTCCTACGAGCAGTACTTC
CSAPVAASSYEQYF
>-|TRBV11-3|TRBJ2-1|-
TGTGCCAGCAGCTCCTCGCTTGGCGGGGTTGAGCAGTTCTTC
CASSSSLGGVEQFF
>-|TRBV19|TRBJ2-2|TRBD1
TGTGCCAGTACCGCGGGACAGGGGGCGCGAGGGGAGCTGTTTTTT
CASTAGQGARGELFF
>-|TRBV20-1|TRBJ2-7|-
TGCAGTGCTAGGATAATTGGATACGAGCAGTACTTC
CSARIIGYEQYF